These T cell receptor beta chains were read from a single sample in a study of PD-L1 blockade in urothelial cancer. Data came from immunoSEQ multiplex PCR; TCRdb stores just in-frame clones and leaves some out. The sample contains more than 95,000 clones, roughly 89% of which appear only once. The material was PBMCs, obtained around atezolizumab (anti-PD-L1) treatment. All receptors come from a man aged 55 to 69 with urothelial cancer. The CDR3 runs from the conserved cysteine through the conserved F or W. A D gene is named only where the DNA matches it firmly. Size values are once, few and many counts, or a class for expanded clones, and some rows have none.

cdr3_length	d_call	j_call	v_call	clone_size	cdr3_nt	cdr3_aa
14	NA	TRBJ2-5	TRBV7-2	NA	TGTGCCAGCAGCTCCCTTAGCAGACCAGAGACCCAGTACTTC	CASSSLSRPETQYF
15	TRBD1	TRBJ2-7	TRBV13	NA	TGTGCCAGCAGCCGATCCGGGACAGGGGCCCACGAGCAGTACTTC	CASSRSGTGAHEQYF
13	NA	TRBJ1-4	TRBV6-5	NA	TGTGCCAGCAGTTACTCAGGGGCTGAAAAACTGTTTTTT	CASSYSGAEKLFF
15	NA	TRBJ1-1	TRBV28	NA	TGTGCCAGCAGTTCTAACAGGTACGGGGGCACTGAAGCTTTCTTT	CASSSNRYGGTEAFF
12	NA	TRBJ1-2	TRBV9	NA	TGTGCCAGCAGCGCCCAACAGGGTGGCTACACCTTC	CASSAQQGGYTF
15	TRBD1	TRBJ1-5	TRBV7-9	NA	TGTGCCAGCAGCTTAGACAGGGGGATGAATCAGCCCCAGCATTTT	CASSLDRGMNQPQHF
15	NA	TRBJ2-7	TRBV12-2	NA	TGTGCAAGTCGCTTTACCCGGGACAGGGTTTACGAGCAGTACTTC	CASRFTRDRVYEQYF
14	TRBD2	TRBJ2-2	TRBV7-3	NA	TGTGCCAGCAGCTTAATGGGGGGGGCCGGGGAGCTGTTTTTT	CASSLMGGAGELFF
14	NA	TRBJ1-1	TRBV5-5	NA	TGTGCCAGCAGCTTCACAGGGTTGAACACTGAAGCTTTCTTT	CASSFTGLNTEAFF
14	TRBD1	TRBJ1-5	TRBV7-9	NA	TGTGCCAGCAGCCCCAGGACAGGAGATCAGCCCCAGCATTTT	CASSPRTGDQPQHF
13	TRBD1	TRBJ2-7	TRBV5-4	NA	TGTGCCAGCGGGGGACAGGGAAAATACGAGCAGTACTTC	CASGGQGKYEQYF
15	NA	TRBJ2-4	TRBV5-1	NA	TGCGCCAGCAGCTTGGACATTCTAGCCAAAAACATTCAGTACTTC	CASSLDILAKNIQYF
15	NA	TRBJ2-5	TRBV7-9	NA	TGTGCCAGCAGTATCCAGCGGCAGGCGCAAGAGACCCAGTACTTC	CASSIQRQAQETQYF
13	NA	TRBJ1-4	TRBV7-9	NA	TGTGCCAGCAGCCCGCCCGGGGGGGCCAAACTGTTTTTT	CASSPPGGAKLFF
14	TRBD1	TRBJ2-3	TRBV6-1	NA	TGTGCCAGCAGGGACAGGTCTAGCACAGATACGCAGTATTTT	CASRDRSSTDTQYF
12	NA	TRBJ2-3	TRBV5-8	once	TGTGCCAGCAGCGAAACTAGAGATACGCAGTATTTT	CASSETRDTQYF
14	NA	TRBJ2-5	TRBV19	NA	TGTGCCAGCAGGGGCGAACGGGGTCAAGAGACCCAGTACTTC	CASRGERGQETQYF
16	TRBD2	TRBJ2-7	TRBV14	NA	TGTGCCAGCAGCCAAGGGCGGGAGGGAGGCTCCTACGAGCAGTACTTC	CASSQGREGGSYEQYF
13	NA	TRBJ2-2	TRBV12-5	NA	TGTGCTAGTGGTTTGGACCCTAAAGGGGAGCTGTTTTTT	CASGLDPKGELFF
14	NA	TRBJ2-7	TRBV7-9	NA	TGTGCCAGCAGCTTAAGCTCCGAATCCTACGAGCAGTACTTC	CASSLSSESYEQYF
13	TRBD1	TRBJ1-2	TRBV5-5	NA	TGTGCCAGCAGCTCGGGACAGACCTATGGCTACACCTTC	CASSSGQTYGYTF
15	TRBD1	TRBJ2-7	TRBV11-3	NA	TGTGCCAGCAGCCCAGGACAGGGGGACACCTACGAGCAGTACTTC	CASSPGQGDTYEQYF
13	TRBD1	TRBJ2-5	TRBV10-3	NA	TGTGCCATGGGACAGGGGGCTCAAGAGACCCAGTACTTC	CAMGQGAQETQYF
13	NA	TRBJ1-1	TRBV28	few	TGTGCCAGCAGGCCTGGGGGGTCGGCTGAAGCTTTCTTT	CASRPGGSAEAFF
14	NA	TRBJ1-4	TRBV25-1	NA	TGTGCCAGCAGTGACCCGACACTTGGGGAAAAACTGTTTTTT	CASSDPTLGEKLFF
12	NA	TRBJ1-3	TRBV12-5	NA	TGTGCTAGTGGTTTGGCGGGGAACACCATATATTTT	CASGLAGNTIYF
14	TRBD2	TRBJ2-5	TRBV5-1	NA	TGCGCCAGCAGCTCCGGGGGGGCCGGCGAGACCCAGTACTTC	CASSSGGAGETQYF
13	NA	TRBJ2-1	TRBV7-9	few	TGTGCCAGCACCTCTGGGCCCTACAATGAGCAGTTCTTC	CASTSGPYNEQFF
15	NA	TRBJ1-5	TRBV6-1	NA	TGTGCCAGCACCCCCTTAGTTCGGGGATATCAGCCCCAGCATTTT	CASTPLVRGYQPQHF
15	NA	TRBJ2-5	TRBV25-1	NA	TGTGCCAGCAGTGAAGCCGGGCGGCGGGGCGGGACCCAGTACTTC	CASSEAGRRGGTQYF
15	NA	TRBJ2-5	TRBV6-1	NA	TGTGCCAGCAGTGAAGTGAGCGGTCGTATGAAGACCCAGTACTTC	CASSEVSGRMKTQYF
15	TRBD2	TRBJ2-3	TRBV7-2	few	TGTGCCAGCAGCTTCGAGGGACTAGCGGGCCCCCAACAGTATTTT	CASSFEGLAGPQQYF
19	NA	TRBJ2-3	TRBV9	NA	TGTGCCAGCAGCCCTCGTAGAAGCATACTAGCAGCTAGCACAGATACGCAGTATTTT	CASSPRRSILAASTDTQYF